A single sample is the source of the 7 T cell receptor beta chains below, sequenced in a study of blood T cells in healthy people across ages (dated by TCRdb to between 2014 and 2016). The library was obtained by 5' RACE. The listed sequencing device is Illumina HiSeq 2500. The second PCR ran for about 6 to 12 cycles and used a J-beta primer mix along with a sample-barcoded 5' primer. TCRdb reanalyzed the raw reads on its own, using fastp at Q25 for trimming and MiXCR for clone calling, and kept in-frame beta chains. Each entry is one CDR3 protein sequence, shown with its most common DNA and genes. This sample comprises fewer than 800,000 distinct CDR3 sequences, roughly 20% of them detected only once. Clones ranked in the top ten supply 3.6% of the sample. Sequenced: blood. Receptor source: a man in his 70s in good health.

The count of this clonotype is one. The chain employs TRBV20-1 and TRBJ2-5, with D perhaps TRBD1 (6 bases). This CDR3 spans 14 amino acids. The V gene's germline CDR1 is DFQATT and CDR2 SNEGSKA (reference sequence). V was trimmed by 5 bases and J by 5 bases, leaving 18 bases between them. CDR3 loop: CSAPMTGRPETQYF. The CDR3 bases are TGCAGTGCTCCTATGACAGGCCGCCCCGAGACCCAGTACTTC.

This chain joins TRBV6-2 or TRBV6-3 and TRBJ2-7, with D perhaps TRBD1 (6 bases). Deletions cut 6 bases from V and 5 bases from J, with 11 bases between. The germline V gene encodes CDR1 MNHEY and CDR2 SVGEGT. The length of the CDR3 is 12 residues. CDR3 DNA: TGTGCCAGCAGACAGGGTTTTGACGAGCAGTACTTC. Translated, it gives CASRQGFDEQYF.

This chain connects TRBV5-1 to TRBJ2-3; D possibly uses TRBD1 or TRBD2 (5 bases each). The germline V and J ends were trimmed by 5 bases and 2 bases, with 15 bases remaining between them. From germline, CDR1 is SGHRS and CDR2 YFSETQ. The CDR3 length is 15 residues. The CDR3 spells CASRTDGDPTDTQYF. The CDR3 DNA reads TGCGCCAGCAGGACCGACGGGGACCCCACAGATACGCAGTATTTT. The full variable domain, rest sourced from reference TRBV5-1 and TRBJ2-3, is KAGVTQTPRYLIKTRGQQVTLSCSPISGHRSVSWYQQTPGQGLQFLFEYFSETQRNKGNFPGRFSGRQFSNSRSEMNVSTLELGDSALYLCASRTDGDPTDTQYFGPGTRLTVL.

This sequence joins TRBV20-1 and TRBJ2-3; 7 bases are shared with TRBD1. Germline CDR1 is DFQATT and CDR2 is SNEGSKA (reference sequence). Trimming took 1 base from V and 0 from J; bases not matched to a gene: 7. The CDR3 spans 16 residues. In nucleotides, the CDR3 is TGCAGTGCTAGAGGGACAGGCAAATCGAGCACAGATACGCAGTATTTT. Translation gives CSARGTGKSSTDTQYF.

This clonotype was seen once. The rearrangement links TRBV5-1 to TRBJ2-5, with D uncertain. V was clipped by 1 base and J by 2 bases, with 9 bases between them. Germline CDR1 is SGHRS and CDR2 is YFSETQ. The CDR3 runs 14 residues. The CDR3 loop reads CASSLWQLQETQYF. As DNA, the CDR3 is TGCGCCAGCAGCTTGTGGCAGCTTCAAGAGACCCAGTACTTC.

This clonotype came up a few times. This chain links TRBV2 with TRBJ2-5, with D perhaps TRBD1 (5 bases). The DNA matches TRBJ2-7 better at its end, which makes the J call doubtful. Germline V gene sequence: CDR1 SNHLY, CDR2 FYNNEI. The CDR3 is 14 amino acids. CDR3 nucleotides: TGTGCCAGCAGTTCTCAGGGTGGAAACTACGAGCAGTACTTC. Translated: CASSSQGGNYEQYF.

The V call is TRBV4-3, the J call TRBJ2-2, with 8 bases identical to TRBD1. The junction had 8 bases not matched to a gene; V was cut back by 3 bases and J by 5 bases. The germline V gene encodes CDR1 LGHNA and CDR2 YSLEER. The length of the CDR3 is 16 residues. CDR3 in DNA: TGCGCCAGCAGCCAGACCTACAACAGGGGGACCGGGGAGCTGTTTTTT. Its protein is CASSQTYNRGTGELFF.